This TCR beta chain derives from a study of spatial heterogeneity in lung cancer. Study-level findings and limits: Ubiquitous expanded tumor TCRs were observed in blood more at resection than follow-up.

This clonotype was observed at least ten times. Its specificity is not known. The presence of a unique molecular identifier marked each TCR cDNA molecule. TCRdb re-analysed the 5' RACE reads in MiXCR, keeping a single row per CDR3 protein. The data contain about 82,000 distinct CDR3 sequences, approximately 12% of them singletons. Documented time point: sample taken at primary tumor resection. Sequencing covered unsorted whole RNA taken from tumor, nontumor lung or frozen PBMC. The CDR3 sequence is 13 residues long. Trimming pared 5 bases from V and 6 bases from J, leaving 11 bases between. Germline loops: CDR1 MRHNA, CDR2 SNTAGT.

This sequence originates from a male donor with early-stage non-small cell lung cancer. Sequencing was performed on PBMCs, taken at surgery. The rearrangement uses TRBV6-4 and TRBJ2-1; D perhaps matches TRBD2 (5 bases). CDR3 loop: CASSPEEANEQFF. For the CDR3, the DNA is TGTGCCAGCAGTCCTGAGGAGGCCAATGAGCAGTTCTTC.